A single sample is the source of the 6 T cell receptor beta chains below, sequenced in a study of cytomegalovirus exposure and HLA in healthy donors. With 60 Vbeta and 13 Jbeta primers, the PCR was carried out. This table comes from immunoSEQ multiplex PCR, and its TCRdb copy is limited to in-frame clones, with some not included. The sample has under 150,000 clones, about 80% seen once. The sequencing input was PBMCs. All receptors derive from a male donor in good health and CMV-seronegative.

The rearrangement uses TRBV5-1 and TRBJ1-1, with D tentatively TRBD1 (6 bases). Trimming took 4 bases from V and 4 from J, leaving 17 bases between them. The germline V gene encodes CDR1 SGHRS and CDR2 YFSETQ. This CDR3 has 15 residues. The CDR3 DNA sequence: TGCGCCAGCAGCCCTACTGGGGGCGAGGGCACTGAAGCTTTCTTT. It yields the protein CASSPTGGEGTEAFF.

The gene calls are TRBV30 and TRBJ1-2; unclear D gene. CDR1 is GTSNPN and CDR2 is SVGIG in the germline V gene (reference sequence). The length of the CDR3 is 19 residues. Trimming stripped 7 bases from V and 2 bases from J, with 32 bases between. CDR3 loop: CASGPRILTRGKGNYGYTF. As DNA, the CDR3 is TGTGCCTCCGGGCCCAGGATCCTAACACGGGGTAAAGGGAACTATGGCTACACCTTC.

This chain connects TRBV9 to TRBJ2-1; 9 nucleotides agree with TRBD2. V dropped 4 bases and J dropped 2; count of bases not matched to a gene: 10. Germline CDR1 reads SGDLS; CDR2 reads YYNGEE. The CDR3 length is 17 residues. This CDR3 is CASSRLSGTSTYNEQFF. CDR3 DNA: TGTGCCAGCAGCCGACTTTCCGGGACTAGCACCTACAATGAGCAGTTCTTC.

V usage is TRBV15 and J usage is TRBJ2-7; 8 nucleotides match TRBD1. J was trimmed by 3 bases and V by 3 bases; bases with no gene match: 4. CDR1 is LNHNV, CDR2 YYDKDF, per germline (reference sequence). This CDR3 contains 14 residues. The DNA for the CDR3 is TGTGCCACCAGCAGGGACAGGGTAGGCTACGAGCAGTACTTC. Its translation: CATSRDRVGYEQYF.

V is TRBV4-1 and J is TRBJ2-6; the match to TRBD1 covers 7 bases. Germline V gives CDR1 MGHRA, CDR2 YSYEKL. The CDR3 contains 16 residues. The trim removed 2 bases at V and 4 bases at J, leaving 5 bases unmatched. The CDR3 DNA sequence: TGCGCCAGCAGCCAACCCGACAGGGCCGGGGCCAACGTCCTGACTTTC. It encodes CASSQPDRAGANVLTF.

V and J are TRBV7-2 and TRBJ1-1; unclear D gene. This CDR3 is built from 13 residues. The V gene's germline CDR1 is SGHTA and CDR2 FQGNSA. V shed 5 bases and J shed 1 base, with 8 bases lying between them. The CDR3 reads CASSPRRNTEAFF. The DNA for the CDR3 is TGTGCCAGCAGCCCTAGACGGAACACTGAAGCTTTCTTT.